These 25 T cell receptor beta chains were sequenced from one sample in a study of T cell responses to AZD1222 COVID-19 vaccine (dated by TCRdb to the early 2020s). The time point label of this sample denotes: baseline before first vaccination. The library was built by means of the immunoSEQ multiplex PCR assay. Drawn from immuneACCESS, this table holds only the in-frame rearrangements with V and J called that TCRdb kept. Clones are partly lost; checked studies trace under half to an unresolved V gene and leave the rest unexplained. The sample includes about 140,000 clones, with approximately 90% observed a single time. The biggest ten clones account for 2.5% to 3% of the sample. The sample consisted of peripheral blood, taken on day 0 of AZD1222 vaccination. The origin of the receptors is an adult in good health.

The chain joins TRBV14 to TRBJ2-7, with D possibly TRBD2 on 6 matching bases. From germline, CDR1 is SGHDN and CDR2 FVKESK. The CDR3 runs to 15 residues. Trimming took off 5 bases at V and 4 bases at J, with 18 bases between the two ends. In DNA form, the CDR3 reads TGTGCCAGCAGCATTTTTAGCGGTCCGATGTACGAGCAGTACTTC. Translating gives CASSIFSGPMYEQYF.

V and J are TRBV5-6 and TRBJ2-3; TRBD1 matches at 9 bases. The CDR3 length is 17 residues. Per the germline V gene, CDR1 is SGHDT and CDR2 is YYEEEE. Trimming removed 4 bases from V and 0 bases from J; junction bases left unmatched: 9. CDR3 sequence reads: CASSIPGTGLSTDTQYF. CDR3 nucleotides: TGTGCCAGCAGCATCCCCGGGACAGGGCTTAGCACAGATACGCAGTATTTT. The full variable domain, in which reference TRBV5-6 and TRBJ2-3 provide the parts outside the CDR3, is DAGVTQSPTHLIKTRGQQVTLRCSPKSGHDTVSWYQQALGQGPQFIFQYYEEEERQRGNFPDRFSGHQFPNYSSELNVNALLLGDSALYLCASSIPGTGLSTDTQYFGPGTRLTVL.

The rearrangement joins TRBV10-3 to TRBJ1-5; weak D call: TRBD1 (6 bases). Per germline, CDR1 ENHRY and CDR2 SYGVKD. CDR3 length equals 14 residues. The V gene lost 6 bases and the J gene lost 7 bases, with 16 bases spanning the gap. CDR3 sequence reads: CAISASQGSQPQHF. The DNA of the CDR3 is TGTGCCATCAGCGCGTCACAGGGATCACAGCCCCAGCATTTT.

The chain joins TRBV7-9 to TRBJ1-2; D is uncertain. Trimming took 1 base from V and 5 from J, leaving 8 bases between them. This CDR3 contains 13 residues. Germline V CDR1 and CDR2: SEHNR, FQNEAQ (reference sequence). The CDR3 sequence is CASSLGLQYGYTF. The DNA of the CDR3 is TGTGCCAGCAGCTTAGGTCTGCAATATGGCTACACCTTC.

The chain joins TRBV19 to TRBJ1-5; weak D call: TRBD1 (5 bases). Per the germline V gene, CDR1 is LNHDA and CDR2 is SQIVND (reference sequence). V was trimmed by 3 bases and J by 6 bases, leaving 9 bases between them. The CDR3 contains 13 residues. The CDR3 nucleotides read TGTGCCAGTAGTATGGGGGGTAGTCAGCCCCAGCATTTT. Its translation is CASSMGGSQPQHF.

The chain is built from TRBV7-2 and TRBJ1-4; 8 bases agree with TRBD1. Germline V lookup: CDR1 SGHTA, CDR2 FQGNSA. J gave up 1 base and V 5 bases, and 15 bases lay outside the gene matches. The CDR3 spans 19 residues. CDR3 sequence (DNA): TGTGCCAGCAGCCGCGCGTCCAGGGGGCCAGTTGTAACTAATGAAAAACTGTTTTTT. Protein product: CASSRASRGPVVTNEKLFF. The full variable domain, completed using reference TRBV7-2 and TRBJ1-4, is GAGVSQSPSNKVTEKGKDVELRCDPISGHTALYWYRQSLGQGLEFLIYFQGNSAPDKSGLPSDRFSAERTGGSVSTLTIQRTQQEDSAVYLCASSRASRGPVVTNEKLFFGSGTQLSVL.

This clone appeared once. The chain uses TRBV19 and TRBJ2-1, with 8 bases lining up with TRBD2. The junction had 4 bases not matched to a gene; V was cut back by 5 bases and J by 4 bases. Germline V CDR1 and CDR2: LNHDA, SQIVND (reference sequence). CDR3 size: 14 residues. The CDR3 bases are TGTGCCAGTAGTCTCCAGCGGGGGTACAATGAGCAGTTCTTC. It yields the protein CASSLQRGYNEQFF.

The V gene is TRBV10-1, the J gene TRBJ2-1, with no clear D. Trimming cost V 1 base and J 9 bases, with 10 bases left between them. This CDR3 spans 13 amino acids. Germline lookup yields CDR1 WNHNN and CDR2 SYGVQD (reference sequence). The CDR3 DNA is TGCGCCAGCAGTGAGTTCCCGGGCGGTGAGCAGTTCTTC. The encoded protein is CASSEFPGGEQFF.

The chain carries TRBV7-9 and TRBJ1-6; D gene unclear. The CDR3 extends over 13 amino acids. Per germline, CDR1 SEHNR and CDR2 FQNEAQ (reference sequence). Trimming removed 1 base at V and 6 bases at J, with 4 bases between. The DNA of the CDR3 is TGTGCCAGCAGCTTAGAGGCTAATTCACCCCTCCACTTT. Translation gives CASSLEANSPLHF.

The chain joins TRBV27 to TRBJ2-1; no reliable D call. This CDR3 contains 13 residues. Per the germline V gene, CDR1 is MNHEY and CDR2 is SMNVEV (reference sequence). V lost 7 bases to trimming and J lost 10 bases, with 17 bases between them. CDR3 bases: TGTGCCAGCACAGTCTCCGCAACCAGCGAGCAGTTCTTC. Its protein is CASTVSATSEQFF.

The gene calls are TRBV18 and TRBJ1-2; D is ambiguous. From germline, CDR1 is KGHSH and CDR2 LQKENI. V dropped 4 bases and J dropped 8 bases, with 17 bases sitting between them. There are 14 residues in the CDR3. The CDR3 loop is CASSLRSDGYGYTF. CDR3 in DNA: TGTGCCAGCTCACTCCGGTCGGACGGCTACGGCTACACCTTC. Variable domain in full (rest from reference TRBV18 and TRBJ1-2): NAGVMQNPRHLVRRRGQEARLRCSPMKGHSHVYWYRQLPEEGLKFMVYLQKENIIDESGMPKERFSAEFPKEGPSILRIQQVVRGDSAAYFCASSLRSDGYGYTFGSGTRLTVV.

This chain connects TRBV30 to TRBJ2-1, with 12 bases identical to TRBD2. The CDR3 consists of 16 residues. The J segment lost 6 bases and the V segment lost 3 bases, leaving 9 bases of the junction unmatched. Germline V gene sequence: CDR1 GTSNPN, CDR2 SVGIG (reference sequence). The CDR3 loop is CAWRKTGTSGSNEQFF. As DNA, the CDR3 is TGTGCCTGGAGGAAAACCGGGACTAGCGGGTCCAATGAGCAGTTCTTC.

Written as DNA, the CDR3 is TGTGCCAGCAGCTCGGTGGGACAGGGTAAGGGCAATCAGCCCCAGCATTTT. Translating gives CASSSVGQGKGNQPQHF. The chain carries TRBV7-8 and TRBJ1-5, with 9 bases fitting TRBD1. Germline trimming cut 4 bases from V and 2 bases from J; bases unmatched to any gene: 9. Germline-derived CDR1 and CDR2 are SGHVS and FQNEAQ. This CDR3 contains 17 residues.

The V and J genes are TRBV30 and TRBJ2-3; D might be TRBD2 (5 bases). CDR3 length equals 16 residues. Germline loops: CDR1 GTSNPN, CDR2 SVGIG (reference sequence). Trimming cost V 4 bases and J 0 bases, with 17 bases left between them. The DNA for the CDR3 is TGTGCCTGGATTCCCAGGAGGACTTCAAGCACAGATACGCAGTATTTT. Its protein product is CAWIPRRTSSTDTQYF. The full variable domain, rest sourced from reference TRBV30 and TRBJ2-3, is SQTIHQWPATLVQPVGSPLSLECTVEGTSNPNLYWYRQAAGRGLQLLFYSVGIGQISSEVPQNLSASRPQDRQFILSSKKLLLSDSGFYLCAWIPRRTSSTDTQYFGPGTRLTVL.

This chain uses TRBV18 with TRBJ1-6; D may be TRBD1 (6 bases). Trimming took off 3 bases at V and 9 bases at J, with 12 bases between the two ends. The germline V gene encodes CDR1 KGHSH and CDR2 LQKENI. CDR3 length equals 14 residues. The CDR3 protein is CASSPGTIISPLHF. CDR3 nucleotides: TGTGCCAGCTCACCTGGGACAATAATTTCACCCCTCCACTTT.

V is TRBV11-3 and J is TRBJ1-3; D might be TRBD1 (5 bases). The CDR3 covers 15 residues. Germline V gives CDR1 SGHNT, CDR2 YENEEA. The germline V and J ends were trimmed by 1 base and 0 bases, with 7 bases remaining between them. The CDR3 coding sequence is TGTGCCAGCAGCTTAGGGGGCAACTCTGGAAACACCATATATTTT. Its translation is CASSLGGNSGNTIYF.

This rearrangement joins TRBV5-1 to TRBJ1-4; D gene ambiguous. The germline CDR1 and CDR2 sequences are SGHRS and YFSETQ. This CDR3 has 16 amino acids. V dropped 0 bases and J dropped 7 bases, with 16 bases sitting between them. The CDR3 sequence: CASSLGVSGIGEKLFF. The DNA of the CDR3 is TGCGCCAGCAGCTTGGGTGTGTCCGGGATTGGTGAAAAACTGTTTTTT.

The chain has TRBV7-2 and TRBJ2-5; D is tentatively TRBD1 or TRBD2 (5 bases each). With 6 bases removed from V and 5 bases from J, the gap between germline ends came to 22 bases. The germline gives CDR1 SGHTA, CDR2 FQGNSA. CDR3 length: 16 amino acids. CDR3 DNA sequence: TGTGCCAGCAGTTTTAGATGGGACGCCCAGTTTGAGACCCAGTACTTC. The encoded protein is CASSFRWDAQFETQYF.

In the case of this clone: Other DNA sequences in the same sample also yield this CDR3. The V gene is TRBV3-1 (or the pseudogene TRBV3-2), the J gene TRBJ2-7; 7 bases match TRBD2. This CDR3 spans 12 amino acids. Germline CDR1 LGHDT, CDR2 YNNKEL (reference sequence). The V and J ends lost 1 base and 6 bases, in that order; junction bases with no gene match: 0. The DNA for the CDR3 is TGTGCCAGCAGCCAAGGGGGGGGCGAGCAGTACTTC. The encoded protein is CASSQGGGEQYF.

A few counts support this clone. The CDR3, as DNA: TGTGCCAGCAGTTACGCAGGGGGCGCAGGGTCCTACGAGCAGTACTTC. As protein: CASSYAGGAGSYEQYF. The V call is TRBV6-5, the J call TRBJ2-7, with 8 bases aligning to TRBD1. Germline V gives CDR1 MNHEY, CDR2 SVGAGI. This CDR3 has 16 residues. V lost 2 bases to trimming and J lost 1 base; unmatched junction nucleotides: 7.

The rearrangement links TRBV18 to TRBJ2-3, with D perhaps TRBD1 (6 bases). V lost 2 bases to trimming and J lost 6 bases, with 9 bases between them. Germline values: CDR1 KGHSH, CDR2 LQKENI. The CDR3 sequence is 13 residues long. The CDR3 bases are TGTGCCAGCTCACCAAACAGGGCCGATACGCAGTATTTT. Its protein is CASSPNRADTQYF.

This sequence joins TRBV19 and TRBJ1-4; no definite D call. V was shortened by 4 bases and J by 0 bases, with 9 bases between the two germline ends. This CDR3 contains 15 residues. Germline values: CDR1 LNHDA, CDR2 SQIVND (reference sequence). The CDR3 nucleotides are TGTGCCAGTAGTAGATCATCCGCAACTAATGAAAAACTGTTTTTT. This sequence encodes CASSRSSATNEKLFF.

V gene TRBV14 combines with J gene TRBJ2-7; possibly TRBD1 for D (6 bases). The CDR3 spans 14 residues. V was pared by 6 bases and J by 0 bases, with 12 bases between. CDR1 and CDR2 from the germline V gene are SGHDN and FVKESK. CDR3 in amino acids: CASSQDSNSYEQYF. For the CDR3, the DNA is TGTGCCAGCAGTCAGGACAGCAACTCCTACGAGCAGTACTTC.

The chain recombines TRBV15 with TRBJ2-1; a weak D match, TRBD2 (7 bases). Germline V gene sequence: CDR1 LNHNV, CDR2 YYDKDF (reference sequence). CDR3 length equals 18 residues. Between the trimmed V and J ends, which lost 0 bases and 6 bases, there was a span of 21 bases. CDR3 nucleotide sequence: TGTGCCACCAGCAGAGAGTTAGGTGGCGGGGGCCTCTCCAATGAGCAGTTCTTC. It specifies CATSRELGGGGLSNEQFF.

This clone appeared a single time. V and J are TRBV7-8 and TRBJ2-1; D unresolved. This CDR3 contains 16 residues. The ends were cut back, 4 bases at V and 8 bases at J, with 21 bases in the middle. Germline CDR1 is SGHVS and CDR2 is FQNEAQ. CDR3 DNA: TGTGCCAGCAGCTCAATCTACAATTTGCCTTGGGATGAGCAGTTCTTC. It codes for CASSSIYNLPWDEQFF.